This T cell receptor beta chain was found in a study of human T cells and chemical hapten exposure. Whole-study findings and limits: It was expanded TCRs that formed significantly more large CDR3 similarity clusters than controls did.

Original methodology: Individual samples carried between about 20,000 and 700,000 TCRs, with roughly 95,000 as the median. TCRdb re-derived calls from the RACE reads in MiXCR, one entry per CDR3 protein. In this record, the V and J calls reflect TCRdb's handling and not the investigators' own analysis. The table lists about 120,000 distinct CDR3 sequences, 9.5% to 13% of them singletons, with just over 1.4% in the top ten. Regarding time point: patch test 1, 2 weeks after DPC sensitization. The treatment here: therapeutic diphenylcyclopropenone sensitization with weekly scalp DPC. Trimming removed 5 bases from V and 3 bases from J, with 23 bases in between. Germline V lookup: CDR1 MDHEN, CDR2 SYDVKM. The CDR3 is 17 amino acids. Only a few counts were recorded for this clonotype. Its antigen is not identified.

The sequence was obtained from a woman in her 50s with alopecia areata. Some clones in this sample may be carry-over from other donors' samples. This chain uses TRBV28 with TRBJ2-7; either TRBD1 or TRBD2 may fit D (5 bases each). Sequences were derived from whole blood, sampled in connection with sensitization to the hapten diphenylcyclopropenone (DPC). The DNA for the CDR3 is TGTGCCAGCAGTCTCCTTCTGGACCGGGACGGCATCTACGAGCAGTACTTC. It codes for CASSLLLDRDGIYEQYF.